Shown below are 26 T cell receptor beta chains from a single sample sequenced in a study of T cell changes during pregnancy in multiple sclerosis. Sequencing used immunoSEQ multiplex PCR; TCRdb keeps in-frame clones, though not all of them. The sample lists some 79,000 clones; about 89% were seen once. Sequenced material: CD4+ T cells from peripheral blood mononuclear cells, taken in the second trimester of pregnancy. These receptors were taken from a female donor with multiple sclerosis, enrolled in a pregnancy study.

This CDR3 reads CASSPIGSAGTGSSYEQYF. The CDR3 DNA is TGTGCCAGCTCACCGATCGGGTCAGCCGGGACCGGGAGCTCCTACGAGCAGTACTTC. V usage is TRBV18 and J usage is TRBJ2-7; TRBD2 might be the D (6 bases). Germline CDR1 is KGHSH and CDR2 is LQKENI. V was shortened by 3 bases and J by 0 bases, with 24 bases between the two germline ends. The CDR3 runs 19 residues.

CDR3 DNA: TGTGCCAGCAACCCGACAGGGGGATATGGCTACACCTTC. Its translation is CASNPTGGYGYTF. The chain carries TRBV6-6 and TRBJ1-2; TRBD1 agrees at 9 bases. CDR3 length: 13 amino acids. V shed 7 bases, J shed 5 bases, and the junction held 5 bases outside the gene matches. The germline gives CDR1 MNHNY, CDR2 SVGAGI (reference sequence).

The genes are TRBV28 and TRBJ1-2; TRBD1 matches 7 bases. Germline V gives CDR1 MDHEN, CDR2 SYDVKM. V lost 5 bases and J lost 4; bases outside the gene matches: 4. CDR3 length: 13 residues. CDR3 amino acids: CASSVQGIYGYTF. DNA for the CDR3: TGTGCCAGCAGTGTACAGGGGATCTATGGCTACACCTTC.

The CDR3 DNA is TGTGCCAGCAGCTTGGGCACTAGCGGGGGTATGTACGAGCAGTACTTC. It translates to CASSLGTSGGMYEQYF. The rearrangement links TRBV7-6 to TRBJ2-7, with TRBD2 matching over 11 bases. Trimming at V came to 3 bases and at J to 4 bases, leaving 8 bases not matched to a gene. Per the germline V gene, CDR1 is SGHVS and CDR2 is FNYEAQ. This CDR3 is built from 16 residues.

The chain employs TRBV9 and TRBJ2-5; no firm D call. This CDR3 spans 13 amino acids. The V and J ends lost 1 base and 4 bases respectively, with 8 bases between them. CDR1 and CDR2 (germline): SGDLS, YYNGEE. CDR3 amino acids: CASSVTPGETQYF. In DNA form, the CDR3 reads TGTGCCAGCAGCGTAACCCCGGGAGAGACCCAGTACTTC.

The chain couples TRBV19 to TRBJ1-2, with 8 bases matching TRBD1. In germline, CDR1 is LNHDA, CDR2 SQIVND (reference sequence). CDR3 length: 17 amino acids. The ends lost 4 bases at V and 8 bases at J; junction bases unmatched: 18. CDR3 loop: CASSSPLFPGQEYGYTF. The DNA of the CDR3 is TGTGCCAGTAGTAGTCCACTCTTTCCGGGACAGGAATACGGCTACACCTTC.

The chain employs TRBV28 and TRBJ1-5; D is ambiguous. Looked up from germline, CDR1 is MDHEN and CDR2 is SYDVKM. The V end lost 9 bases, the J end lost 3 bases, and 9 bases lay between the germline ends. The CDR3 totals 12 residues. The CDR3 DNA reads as TGTGCCAGTCGCACTATCAATCAGCCCCAGCATTTT. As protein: CASRTINQPQHF.

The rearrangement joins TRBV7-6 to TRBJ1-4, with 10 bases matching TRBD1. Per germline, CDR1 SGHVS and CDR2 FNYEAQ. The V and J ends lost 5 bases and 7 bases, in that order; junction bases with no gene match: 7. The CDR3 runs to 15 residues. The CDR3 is CASSIRDRGGEKLFF. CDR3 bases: TGTGCCAGCAGCATCCGGGACAGGGGTGGTGAAAAACTGTTTTTT.

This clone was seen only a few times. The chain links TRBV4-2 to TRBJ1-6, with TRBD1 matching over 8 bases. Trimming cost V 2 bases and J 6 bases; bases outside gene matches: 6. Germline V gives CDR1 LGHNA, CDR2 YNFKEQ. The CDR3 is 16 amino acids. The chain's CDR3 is CASSQIQTGVNSPLHF. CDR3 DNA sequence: TGTGCCAGCAGCCAAATCCAGACAGGGGTTAATTCACCCCTCCACTTT.

CDR3 bases: TGTGCCAGCAGCCCGATGCTGACAGAAGCCTATGGCTACACCTTC. Its translation: CASSPMLTEAYGYTF. V is TRBV16 and J is TRBJ1-2; a weak D match, TRBD1 (5 bases). This CDR3 has 15 amino acids. Trimming took 4 bases from V and 4 from J, leaving 16 bases between them. The germline CDR1 and CDR2 sequences are KGHSY and FQNENV.

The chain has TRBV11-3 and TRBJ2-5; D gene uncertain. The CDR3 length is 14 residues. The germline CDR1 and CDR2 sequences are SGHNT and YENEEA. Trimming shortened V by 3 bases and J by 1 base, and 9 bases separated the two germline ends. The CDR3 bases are TGTGCCAGCAGCTTGTCGTCAGTCCAAGAGACCCAGTACTTC. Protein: CASSLSSVQETQYF.

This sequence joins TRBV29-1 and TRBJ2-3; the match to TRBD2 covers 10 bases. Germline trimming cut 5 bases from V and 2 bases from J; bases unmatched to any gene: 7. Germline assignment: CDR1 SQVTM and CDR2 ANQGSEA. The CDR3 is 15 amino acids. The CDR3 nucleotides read TGCAGCGTTTATGAACTAGCGGGATTCACAGATACGCAGTATTTT. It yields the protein CSVYELAGFTDTQYF.

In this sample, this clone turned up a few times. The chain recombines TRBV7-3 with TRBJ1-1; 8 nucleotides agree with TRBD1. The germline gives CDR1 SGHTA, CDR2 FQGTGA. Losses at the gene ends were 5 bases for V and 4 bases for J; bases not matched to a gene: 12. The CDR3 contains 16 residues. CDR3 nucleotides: TGTGCCAGCAGCACTGGGACAGGAGTTTCTAGCACTGAAGCTTTCTTT. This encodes CASSTGTGVSSTEAFF.

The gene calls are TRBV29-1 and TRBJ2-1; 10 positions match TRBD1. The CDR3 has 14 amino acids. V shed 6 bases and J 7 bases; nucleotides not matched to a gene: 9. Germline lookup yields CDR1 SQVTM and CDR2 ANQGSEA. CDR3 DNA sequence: TGCAGCGTCCAGAGACAGGGGGCCGAGAATGAGCAGTTCTTC. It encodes CSVQRQGAENEQFF.

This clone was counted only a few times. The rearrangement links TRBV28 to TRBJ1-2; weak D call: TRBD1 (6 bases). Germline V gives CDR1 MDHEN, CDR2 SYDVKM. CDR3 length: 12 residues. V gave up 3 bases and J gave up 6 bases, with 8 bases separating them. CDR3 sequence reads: CASSFPGDGYTF. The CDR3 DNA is TGTGCCAGCAGTTTTCCAGGGGATGGCTACACCTTC.

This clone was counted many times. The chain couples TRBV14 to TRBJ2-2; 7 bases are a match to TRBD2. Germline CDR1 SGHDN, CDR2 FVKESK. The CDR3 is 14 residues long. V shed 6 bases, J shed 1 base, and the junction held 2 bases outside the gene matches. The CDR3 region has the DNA TGTGCCAGCAGGCTAGCGGTGAACACCGGGGAGCTGTTTTTT. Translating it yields CASRLAVNTGELFF.

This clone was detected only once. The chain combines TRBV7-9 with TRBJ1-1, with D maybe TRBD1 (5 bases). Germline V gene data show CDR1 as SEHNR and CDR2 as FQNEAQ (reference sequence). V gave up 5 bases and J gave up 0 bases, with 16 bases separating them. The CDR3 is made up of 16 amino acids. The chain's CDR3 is CASSTLTGTVNTEAFF. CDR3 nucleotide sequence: TGTGCCAGCAGCACCCTAACAGGTACGGTGAACACTGAAGCTTTCTTT.

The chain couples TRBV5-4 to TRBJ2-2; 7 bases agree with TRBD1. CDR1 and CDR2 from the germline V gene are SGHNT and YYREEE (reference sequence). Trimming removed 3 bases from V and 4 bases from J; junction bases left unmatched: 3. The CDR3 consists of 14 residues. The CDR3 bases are TGTGCCAGCAGCTGGGGACAGACCACCGGGGAGCTGTTTTTT. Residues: CASSWGQTTGELFF.

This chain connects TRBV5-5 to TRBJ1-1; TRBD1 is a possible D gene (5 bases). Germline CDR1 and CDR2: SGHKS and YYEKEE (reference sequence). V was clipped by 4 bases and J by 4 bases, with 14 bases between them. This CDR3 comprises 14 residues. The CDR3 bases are TGTGCCAGCAGCCGCAAGGGGCTTGGCACTGAAGCTTTCTTT. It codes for CASSRKGLGTEAFF.

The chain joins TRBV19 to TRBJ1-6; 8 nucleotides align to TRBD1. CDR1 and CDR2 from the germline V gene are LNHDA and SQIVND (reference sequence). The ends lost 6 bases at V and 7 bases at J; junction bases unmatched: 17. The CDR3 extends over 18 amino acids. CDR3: CASSLTPPGGAKNSPLHF. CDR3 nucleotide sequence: TGTGCCAGTAGCCTAACACCTCCAGGGGGCGCAAAGAATTCACCCCTCCACTTT.

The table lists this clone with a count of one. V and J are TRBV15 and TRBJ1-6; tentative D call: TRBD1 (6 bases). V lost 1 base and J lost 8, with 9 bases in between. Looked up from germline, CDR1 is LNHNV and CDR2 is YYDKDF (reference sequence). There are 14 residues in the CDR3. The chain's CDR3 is CATSRASGDSPLHF. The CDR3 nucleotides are TGTGCCACCAGCAGAGCCTCAGGGGATTCACCCCTCCACTTT.

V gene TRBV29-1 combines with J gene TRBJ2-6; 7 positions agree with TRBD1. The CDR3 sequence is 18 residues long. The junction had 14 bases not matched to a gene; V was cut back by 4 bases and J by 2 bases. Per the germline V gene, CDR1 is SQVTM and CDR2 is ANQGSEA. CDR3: CSVGPGGQVLTGANVLTF. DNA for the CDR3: TGCAGCGTTGGCCCCGGAGGACAGGTTCTGACTGGGGCCAACGTCCTGACTTTC.

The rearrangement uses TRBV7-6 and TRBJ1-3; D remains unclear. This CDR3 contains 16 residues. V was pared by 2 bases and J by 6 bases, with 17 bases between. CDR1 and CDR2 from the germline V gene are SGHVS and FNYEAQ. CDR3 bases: TGTGCCAGCAGCTTACGCCCGGGAACAGAGGCAAACACCATATATTTT. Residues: CASSLRPGTEANTIYF.

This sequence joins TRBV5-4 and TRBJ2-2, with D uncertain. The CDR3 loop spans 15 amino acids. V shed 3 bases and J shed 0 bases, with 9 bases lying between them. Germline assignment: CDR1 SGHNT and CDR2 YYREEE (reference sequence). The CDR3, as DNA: TGTGCCAGCAGCTCGCAGGCCCCGAACACCGGGGAGCTGTTTTTT. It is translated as CASSSQAPNTGELFF.

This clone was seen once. CDR3 residues: CAWSPTGGANEKLFF. The CDR3 DNA is TGTGCCTGGAGTCCGACAGGAGGCGCTAATGAAAAACTGTTTTTT. The rearrangement uses TRBV30 and TRBJ1-4; possibly TRBD1 for D (6 bases). CDR3 length: 15 residues. V lost 2 bases to trimming and J lost 3 bases, with 13 bases between them. The germline CDR1 and CDR2 sequences are GTSNPN and SVGIG (reference sequence).

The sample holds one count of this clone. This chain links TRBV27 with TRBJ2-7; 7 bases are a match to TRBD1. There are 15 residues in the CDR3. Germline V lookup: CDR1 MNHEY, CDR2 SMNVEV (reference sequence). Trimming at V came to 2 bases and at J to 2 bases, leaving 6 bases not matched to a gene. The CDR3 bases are TGTGCCAGCAGTTTAAATTGGCAGGGGGCCTACGAGCAGTACTTC. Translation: CASSLNWQGAYEQYF.